Here is one TCR beta chain with its context. This clonotype occurred a few times. Its antigen target is currently unknown. The sample holds no much larger clone one base away, and base qualities are not on file. TCR libraries were built from roughly 370 ng RNA with the Immunoverse kit, using molecular barcoded adaptors covering alpha/delta and beta/gamma chains. The same RNA used for transcriptome sequencing was used for TCR library preparation. An Illumina HiSeq 4000 with 2 x 150 cycles was used to sequence the TCR libraries. As for the authors' bioinformatics: With MiXCR, TCR reads were aligned to human V, D, J and C references and assembled into CDR3 clonotypes, with quality filtering and error correction included. Clonotype counts and gene usage diversity were analyzed with the tcR package in R. For inspection of raw mapping reads, RNA-seq reads were mapped by STAR aligner version 2.5.3a onto GRCh37 of the human genome. IR-seq fastq files were randomly downsampled with Seqtk 1.3 to test the effect of sequencing depth on detected clonotypes. The public reads were reanalyzed by TCRdb: fastp trimming at Q25, MiXCR alignment, in-frame beta chains only. When rows share a CDR3 protein, they turn into one entry using the most common DNA and genes. These V and J calls are TCRdb output, not the study's own analysis. The sample records about 24,000 distinct CDR3 sequences, 20% to 25% of which are singletons. Together, the top ten hold about a sixth of the sample.

These data come from a study of read filtering for tumor transcriptome and immune sequencing (dated by TCRdb to between 2020 and 2021). Looking at the study overall: Of the patients in the cohort, about 16 were male and around 14 were female, and their mean age was around 64 years, with a range of 47 to 80. By revised international staging, roughly 8 patients were R-ISS I, some 17 were R-ISS II and 6 or 7 were R-ISS III. After DNase treatment, whole-transcriptome libraries were prepared using the TruSeq RNA Access Library Prep Kit. TCR-region mapped reads per sample ranged from about 4.05 to 10.27 million with IR-seq versus only about 85 to 1273 with RNA-seq. The study compared TCR repertoires from targeted immune repertoire sequencing and bulk whole-transcriptome sequencing run on the same bone marrow samples. As a main aim, a read-filtering strategy for immune repertoire data was addressed, with the specific question being whether clonotypes supported by a single read should be removed. General study outcomes and caveats: The correlation between IR-seq and RNA-seq shared clonotype proportions was increased by removal of single-read clonotypes. Single-read clonotypes made up about four fifths of clonotypes but 3.5% to 4.5% of total reads in IR-seq, and just under 75% of clonotypes and 44.6% of reads in RNA-seq. Compared with RNA-seq, IR-seq captured clonotypes at much higher depth and more reliably, and a smaller IR-seq throughput was enough to identify most shared clonotypes. Rather than purified T cells, the sorted CD138-negative fraction was a mixed bone marrow immune population.

From cysteine to phenylalanine, the CDR3 is 10 amino acids long. The entry retains the CDR3 DNA only, 30 bases that are in frame from base 1. V sheds 7 bases and J sheds 4 bases, leaving 2 bases between their ends. The germline V gene sets CDR1 to SNHLY and CDR2 to FYNNEI. Each patient had bone marrow sampled at the time of active disease. Isolation of bone marrow mononuclear cells was performed by Ficoll-Hypaque density gradient centrifugation. Myeloma plasma cells were removed and CD138-negative cells were collected by negative selection after labeling with CD138 magnetic microbeads on a MACS separator. The purity of the isolated cells was checked by flow cytometry with CD138 antibodies on an Attune NxT. TRIzol reagent was used to extract total RNA, which was then quantified with a NanoDrop spectrophotometer. For each patient, the CD138-negative bone marrow sample underwent paired RNA-seq and IR-seq.

Sequencing was done on a sample of a population of CD138-negative cells sorted from bone marrow. The cell subset or site label, as the study defines it: bone marrow mononuclear cells depleted of CD138+ plasma/myeloma cells by negative magnetic selection. This TCR came from a donor aged 40 or older with multiple myeloma. Recombination joined TRBV2 with TRBJ2-1; the D gene assignment is ambiguous. The CDR3: CASKYNEQFF. In nucleotide form, the sequence is TGTGCCAGCAAGTACAATGAGCAGTTCTTC.